Shown below are 9 T cell receptor beta chains from a single sample sequenced in a study of PD-1 blockade in classical Hodgkin lymphoma. Noted time point: cycle 4 day 1 (C4D1), after less than 7 weeks of nivolumab. Patients all relapsed after autologous stem cell transplantation, and there was variation in brentuximab vedotin exposure. The method was immunoSEQ multiplex PCR; TCRdb's version includes in-frame clones alone and lacks a portion of them. Of 75,000 to 100,000 clones detected, around 93% appear once; the ten largest clones hold approximately 2%. Material: peripheral blood mononuclear cells (PBMCs), obtained before the fourth cycle of nivolumab. These receptors were taken from a human donor with classical Hodgkin lymphoma.

The rearrangement links TRBV6-4 to TRBJ2-3, with D unclear. CDR3 length: 14 amino acids. Germline V lookup: CDR1 MRHNA, CDR2 SNTAGT. V lost 2 bases and J lost 9, with 15 bases in between. In DNA, the CDR3 is TGTGCCAGCAGTGACGGTGTCCGTAAGGAAACGCAGTATTTT. Translating it yields CASSDGVRKETQYF.

The chain links TRBV19 to TRBJ2-5; perhaps TRBD1 as D (6 bases). The last part of the DNA fits TRBJ2-7 better; the J call may be wrong. CDR3 length equals 14 residues. Germline CDR1 and CDR2: LNHDA and SQIVND (reference sequence). CDR3 DNA: TGTGCCAGTAGCCCCCGGGACACCTACTACGAGCAGTACTTC. As protein: CASSPRDTYYEQYF.

This rearrangement joins TRBV18 to TRBJ1-4, with D possibly being TRBD1 (6 bases). The CDR3 runs 13 residues. V was trimmed by 3 bases and J by 6 bases, leaving 8 bases between them. The germline CDR1 and CDR2 sequences are KGHSH and LQKENI. The CDR3 nucleotides read TGTGCCAGCTCACCGGGGGCAGATGAAAAACTGTTTTTT. Translating it yields CASSPGADEKLFF. Combining the CDR3 with reference TRBV18 and TRBJ1-4 gives the whole variable domain NAGVMQNPRHLVRRRGQEARLRCSPMKGHSHVYWYRQLPEEGLKFMVYLQKENIIDESGMPKERFSAEFPKEGPSILRIQQVVRGDSAAYFCASSPGADEKLFFGSGTQLSVL.

The J gene is TRBJ2-3, the V gene TRBV27; D gene uncertain. The CDR3 covers 13 residues. Germline CDR1 and CDR2: MNHEY and SMNVEV (reference sequence). V lost 3 bases and J lost 8, with 12 bases in between. Here the CDR3 reads CASSFSSHSTQYF. The CDR3 DNA reads as TGTGCCAGCAGTTTTTCATCCCACAGTACGCAGTATTTT.

CDR3 bases: TGCAGCTCGAGCGGGAGTGGGGACAATGAGCAGTTCTTC. Translating gives CSSSGSGDNEQFF. V gene TRBV29-1 combines with J gene TRBJ2-1; 8 nucleotides match TRBD2. This CDR3 is built from 13 residues. The germline CDR1 and CDR2 sequences are SQVTM and ANQGSEA. The J segment lost 5 bases and the V segment lost 8 bases, leaving 8 bases of the junction unmatched.

The chain has TRBV15 and TRBJ2-7, with TRBD2 identical over 12 bases. Germline V gene sequence: CDR1 LNHNV, CDR2 YYDKDF (reference sequence). The CDR3 contains 15 residues. V shed 1 base and J 3 bases; nucleotides not matched to a gene: 1. The CDR3 reads CATSRGTSGNYEQYF. The CDR3 DNA is TGTGCCACCAGCAGAGGGACTAGCGGGAACTACGAGCAGTACTTC.

V usage is TRBV18 and J usage is TRBJ1-5; TRBD1 is a possible D gene (5 bases). The V gene's germline CDR1 is KGHSH and CDR2 LQKENI. The CDR3 is made up of 15 amino acids. Trimming took 2 bases from V and 1 from J, leaving 9 bases between them. CDR3 sequence (DNA): TGTGCCAGCTCACCATTGGGGGGAAGCAATCAGCCCCAGCATTTT. It translates to CASSPLGGSNQPQHF.

V gene TRBV15 combines with J gene TRBJ2-7, with 7 bases lining up with TRBD1. The V segment lost 0 bases and the J segment 5 bases; nucleotides outside the gene matches: 7. In germline, CDR1 is LNHNV, CDR2 YYDKDF (reference sequence). This CDR3 is 15 amino acids long. The CDR3 sequence: CATSRDFTGANEQYF. The CDR3 bases are TGTGCCACCAGCAGAGATTTCACAGGGGCAAACGAGCAGTACTTC.

The CDR3 sequence is CASSLGVNQPQHF. CDR3 bases: TGTGCCAGCAGCTTAGGAGTTAATCAGCCCCAGCATTTT. The rearrangement joins TRBV7-9 to TRBJ1-5; D uncertain. Germline assignment: CDR1 SEHNR and CDR2 FQNEAQ (reference sequence). This CDR3 has 13 amino acids. V dropped 1 base and J dropped 4 bases, with 5 bases sitting between them.